Listed here are 30 T cell receptor beta chains from one sample, sequenced in a study of cytomegalovirus exposure and HLA in healthy donors. Here immunoSEQ multiplex PCR was the method, and the copy in TCRdb shows in-frame clones only, minus some. The table records approximately 200,000 clones, around nine tenths of them present only once. Sequenced input: PBMCs. The source is a woman aged 18 to 35 in good health and CMV-seronegative.

This clone showed up just a few times. V is TRBV18 and J is TRBJ2-7, with no clear D. Germline CDR1 is KGHSH and CDR2 is LQKENI. The CDR3 totals 15 residues. V gave up 1 base and J gave up 3 bases, with 13 bases separating them. This chain's CDR3 is CASSPHPQEYYEQYF. In DNA form, the CDR3 reads TGTGCCAGCTCACCACATCCTCAGGAATACTACGAGCAGTACTTC.

The genes are TRBV30 and TRBJ2-7; D might be TRBD1 (5 bases). Trimming took 1 base from V and 2 from J, leaving 9 bases between them. This CDR3 spans 13 amino acids. CDR1 is GTSNPN and CDR2 is SVGIG in the germline V gene (reference sequence). In DNA, the CDR3 is TGTGCCTGGAGTGATCAGGGCCCCTACGAGCAGTACTTC. This sequence encodes CAWSDQGPYEQYF. Combining the CDR3 with reference TRBV30 and TRBJ2-7 gives the whole variable domain SQTIHQWPATLVQPVGSPLSLECTVEGTSNPNLYWYRQAAGRGLQLLFYSVGIGQISSEVPQNLSASRPQDRQFILSSKKLLLSDSGFYLCAWSDQGPYEQYFGPGTRLTVT.

CDR3 DNA: TGTGCCAGCAGCGTAAGGAGTTCCTACAATGAGCAGTTCTTC. This translates into CASSVRSSYNEQFF. V and J are TRBV9 and TRBJ2-1; D remains ambiguous. V gave up 1 base and J gave up 1 base, with 6 bases separating them. The CDR3 length is 14 residues. Germline CDR1 and CDR2: SGDLS and YYNGEE.

The rearrangement joins TRBV6-1 to TRBJ2-3; the match to TRBD1 covers 10 bases. The CDR3 spans 18 residues. In germline, CDR1 is MNHNS, CDR2 SASEGT. With 3 bases clipped from V and 0 bases from J, the junction kept 9 bases outside the gene matches. The CDR3 sequence is CASSDGQGVAPSTDTQYF. As DNA, the CDR3 is TGTGCCAGCAGTGACGGACAGGGGGTGGCCCCTAGCACAGATACGCAGTATTTT.

The J gene is TRBJ1-5, the V gene TRBV7-2; unclear D gene. Looked up from germline, CDR1 is SGHTA and CDR2 is FQGNSA. The V end was cut by 1 base, the J end by 4 bases, with 11 bases between. The CDR3 extends over 15 amino acids. The chain's CDR3 is CASSLEAARNQPQHF. The CDR3 region has the DNA TGTGCCAGCAGCTTAGAGGCAGCTAGGAATCAGCCCCAGCATTTT.

The chain uses TRBV28 and TRBJ2-3; no definite D call. Germline V lookup: CDR1 MDHEN, CDR2 SYDVKM. This CDR3 contains 17 residues. V lost 2 bases, J lost 2 bases, and 17 bases lay in between. The CDR3 nucleotides are TGTGCCAGCAGTTTACCCACCAAGCCCAACCCCACAGATACGCAGTATTTT. Translation: CASSLPTKPNPTDTQYF.

This clone appeared a single time. The chain has TRBV5-1 and TRBJ2-6, with 7 bases matching TRBD1. Trimming cost V 6 bases and J 0 bases; bases outside gene matches: 6. This CDR3 is 16 amino acids long. Germline values: CDR1 SGHRS, CDR2 YFSETQ. The CDR3 DNA reads TGCGCCAGCACCGGGACAGCCCTCTCTGGGGCCAACGTCCTGACTTTC. It encodes CASTGTALSGANVLTF.

The chain carries TRBV5-4 and TRBJ2-1; 8 nucleotides agree with TRBD2. Germline V gene data show CDR1 as SGHNT and CDR2 as YYREEE (reference sequence). The V gene end was trimmed by 5 bases and the J gene end by 0 bases; junction bases not matched to a gene: 7. This CDR3 is built from 16 residues. The CDR3 DNA reads as TGTGCCAGCAGTAACCAGCGGGGGAGCTCCTACAATGAGCAGTTCTTC. Translating it yields CASSNQRGSSYNEQFF.

The chain employs TRBV6-4 and TRBJ2-1; a weak D match, TRBD1 (5 bases). The V end lost 5 bases, the J end lost 3 bases, and 8 bases lay between the germline ends. The CDR3 length is 13 residues. Germline loops: CDR1 MRHNA, CDR2 SNTAGT. CDR3 loop: CASSPDSYNEQFF. In DNA form, the CDR3 reads TGTGCCAGCAGTCCCGACAGCTACAATGAGCAGTTCTTC.

The chain joins TRBV5-4 to TRBJ1-2, with TRBD1 matching over 7 bases. V was pared by 7 bases and J by 8 bases, with 11 bases of the junction left unmatched. CDR3 length equals 13 residues. Germline V gene lookup returns CDR1 SGHNT and CDR2 YYREEE (reference sequence). The CDR3 reads CASGPTGLGGYTF. CDR3 nucleotide sequence: TGTGCCAGCGGCCCGACAGGGCTAGGGGGCTACACCTTC. Full variable domain (outside the CDR3, taken from reference TRBV5-4 and TRBJ1-2): ETGVTQSPTHLIKTRGQQVTLRCSSQSGHNTVSWYQQALGQGPQFIFQYYREEENGRGNFPPRFSGLQFPNYSSELNVNALELDDSALYLCASGPTGLGGYTFGSGTRLTVV.

This chain connects TRBV27 to TRBJ1-2; no reliable D call. This CDR3 is 14 amino acids long. CDR1 and CDR2 from the germline V gene are MNHEY and SMNVEV (reference sequence). Trimming removed 6 bases at V and 7 bases at J, with 18 bases between. The CDR3 loop is CASRISTGSGGYTF. The CDR3 nucleotides read TGTGCCAGCAGGATATCGACGGGGTCTGGTGGCTACACCTTC.

The chain employs TRBV19 and TRBJ2-1, with 9 bases that match TRBD1. The CDR3 is made up of 14 amino acids. The trim removed 5 bases at V and 3 bases at J, leaving 2 bases unmatched. CDR1 is LNHDA, CDR2 SQIVND, per germline (reference sequence). CDR3 protein: CASSSGQGYNEQFF. CDR3 DNA sequence: TGTGCCAGTAGTTCGGGACAGGGCTACAATGAGCAGTTCTTC.

This clone was found once. The CDR3 nucleotides are TGTGCCAGCAGCATGCCCGGACAGAACTATGGCTACACCTTC. Encoded protein: CASSMPGQNYGYTF. The chain employs TRBV7-4 and TRBJ1-2, with D possibly being TRBD1 (6 bases). The CDR3 totals 14 residues. Germline loops: CDR1 SGHVT, CDR2 SQSDAQ. V lost 5 bases, J lost 2 bases, and 12 bases lay in between. Complete variable domain (other parts from reference TRBV7-4 and TRBJ1-2): GAGVSQSPRYKVAKRGRDVALRCDSISGHVTLYWYRQTLGQGSEVLTYSQSDAQRDKSGRPSGRFSAERPERSVSTLKIQRTEQGDSAVYLCASSMPGQNYGYTFGSGTRLTVV.

Note on this clone: Other DNA sequences in this sample translate to the same CDR3. The chain uses TRBV5-1 and TRBJ2-7; D possibly corresponds to TRBD2 (6 bases). Germline CDR1 reads SGHRS; CDR2 reads YFSETQ. This CDR3 has 14 amino acids. V dropped 3 bases and J dropped 2 bases, with 12 bases sitting between them. CDR3 sequence reads: CASSSGTGAYEQYF. Here the CDR3 DNA reads TGCGCCAGCAGCTCCGGGACGGGAGCCTACGAGCAGTACTTC.

The rearrangement uses TRBV30 and TRBJ1-1; D not certain. CDR3 length: 14 amino acids. The V gene's germline CDR1 is GTSNPN and CDR2 SVGIG (reference sequence). Trimming removed 2 bases from V and 1 base from J, with 11 bases in between. CDR3: CAWSPSRGNTEAFF. The CDR3 DNA is TGTGCCTGGAGTCCGTCTAGAGGGAACACTGAAGCTTTCTTT.

This clone was seen a handful of times. This chain uses TRBV7-6 with TRBJ2-1, with 14 bases matching TRBD2. Trimming cost V 5 bases and J 7 bases; bases outside gene matches: 13. CDR1 is SGHVS, CDR2 FNYEAQ, per germline. This CDR3 comprises 18 residues. CDR3 DNA: TGTGCCAGCAGCGCACTCGAACGGACTAGCGGGAGGTGGAATGAGCAGTTCTTC. It specifies CASSALERTSGRWNEQFF.

The chain employs TRBV15 and TRBJ1-3, with D unclear. CDR1 is LNHNV, CDR2 YYDKDF, per germline (reference sequence). Trimming took 4 bases from V and 0 from J, leaving 7 bases between them. CDR3 size: 14 residues. CDR3 residues: CATSTGLSGNTIYF. As DNA, the CDR3 is TGTGCCACCAGCACAGGACTCTCTGGAAACACCATATATTTT.

V usage is TRBV5-1 and J usage is TRBJ2-1; 10 bases are shared with TRBD2. After removal of 4 bases from V and 2 bases from J, the junction contained 3 bases not matched to a gene. The CDR3 is 15 residues long. Germline CDR1 reads SGHRS; CDR2 reads YFSETQ. CDR3 sequence reads: CASSTTSGTYNEQFF. CDR3 DNA sequence: TGCGCCAGCAGCACTACTAGCGGGACCTACAATGAGCAGTTCTTC.

The chain recombines TRBV30 with TRBJ2-7; D remains unclear. This CDR3 contains 12 residues. The V gene's germline CDR1 is GTSNPN and CDR2 SVGIG (reference sequence). V lost 3 bases and J lost 2, with 8 bases in between. The CDR3 protein is CAWSAIAYEQYF. CDR3 in DNA: TGTGCCTGGAGCGCCATAGCCTACGAGCAGTACTTC.

This clone was detected only once. The junction departs from the called germline gene at one end, perhaps through a read error. This sequence joins TRBV29-1 and TRBJ2-5, with D uncertain. CDR1 is SQVTM and CDR2 is ANQGSEA in the germline V gene. The CDR3 consists of 15 residues. DNA for the CDR3: TGCAGCGTCGGAAAGATAACCGGGTACCAAGAGTCCCAGTACTTC. Translation: CSVGKITGYQESQYF.

The chain carries TRBV19 and TRBJ1-5, with D hard to call. The V end was cut by 9 bases, the J end by 4 bases, with 7 bases between. In germline, CDR1 is LNHDA, CDR2 SQIVND (reference sequence). The CDR3 totals 11 residues. For the CDR3, the DNA is TGTGCCAGCGGGATAAATCAGCCCCAGCATTTT. Amino acids: CASGINQPQHF.

This clone was observed a handful of times. CDR3 sequence: CASSHFQRRTDTQYF. The DNA of the CDR3 is TGTGCCAGCAGCCATTTCCAGCGGCGCACAGATACGCAGTATTTT. V gene TRBV4-2 combines with J gene TRBJ2-3; D possibly corresponds to TRBD2 (5 bases). This CDR3 contains 15 residues. Germline values: CDR1 LGHNA, CDR2 YNFKEQ. V lost 3 bases to trimming and J lost 1 base, with 11 bases between them.

This clone showed up just a few times. Other DNA variants within this sample encode the same CDR3. This rearrangement joins TRBV7-2 to TRBJ1-5; a possible D gene is TRBD1 (6 bases). The CDR3 runs to 13 residues. The germline V and J ends were trimmed by 4 bases and 4 bases, with 8 bases remaining between them. Germline loops: CDR1 SGHTA, CDR2 FQGNSA. In DNA form, the CDR3 reads TGTGCCAGCAGCTCACAGGGAAATCAGCCCCAGCATTTT. Its translation is CASSSQGNQPQHF. The full variable domain, rest sourced from reference TRBV7-2 and TRBJ1-5, is GAGVSQSPSNKVTEKGKDVELRCDPISGHTALYWYRQSLGQGLEFLIYFQGNSAPDKSGLPSDRFSAERTGGSVSTLTIQRTQQEDSAVYLCASSSQGNQPQHFGDGTRLSIL.

This clone was counted a single time. The chain recombines TRBV10-1 with TRBJ2-3, with TRBD2 identical over 10 bases. The CDR3 loop spans 15 amino acids. Germline assignment: CDR1 WNHNN and CDR2 SYGVQD (reference sequence). V shed 2 bases, J shed 7 bases, and the junction held 6 bases outside the gene matches. The CDR3, as DNA: TGCGCCAGCAGTGAGATAACTAGCGGGACGAATACGCAGTATTTT. Translation: CASSEITSGTNTQYF.

This sequence joins TRBV27 and TRBJ1-4; unclear D gene. V was clipped by 8 bases and J by 7 bases, with 11 bases between them. Germline values: CDR1 MNHEY, CDR2 SMNVEV (reference sequence). The CDR3 loop spans 12 amino acids. The CDR3 spells CASRSGGEKLFF. The CDR3 DNA follows: TGTGCCAGCCGTTCCGGTGGTGAAAAACTGTTTTTT.

This sequence joins TRBV6-1 and TRBJ1-2; 7 nucleotides line up with TRBD1. Germline loops: CDR1 MNHNS, CDR2 SASEGT. The CDR3 is 15 residues long. V dropped 6 bases and J dropped 3; count of bases not matched to a gene: 10. The chain's CDR3 is CASRANWDSDYGYTF. The CDR3 nucleotides are TGTGCCAGCAGGGCGAATTGGGACAGCGACTATGGCTACACCTTC.

This chain uses TRBV28 with TRBJ2-7; 7 nucleotides line up with TRBD2. The CDR3 is made up of 14 amino acids. V was pared by 3 bases and J by 2 bases, with 4 bases of the junction left unmatched. The germline gives CDR1 MDHEN, CDR2 SYDVKM. CDR3 amino acids: CASSFASGTYEQYF. The CDR3 DNA sequence: TGTGCCAGCAGTTTCGCCAGCGGGACCTACGAGCAGTACTTC.

This rearrangement joins TRBV9 to TRBJ2-7; 12 nucleotides agree with TRBD2. This CDR3 has 15 amino acids. Germline CDR1 and CDR2: SGDLS and YYNGEE. V was clipped by 4 bases and J by 4 bases; unmatched bases: 6. CDR3 residues: CASSPRLAGAYEQYF. The CDR3 nucleotides are TGTGCCAGCAGCCCGCGACTAGCGGGAGCTTACGAGCAGTACTTC.

The chain combines TRBV6-5 with TRBJ2-5; 10 nucleotides match TRBD2. The CDR3 totals 14 residues. CDR1 MNHEY and CDR2 SVGAGI come from the germline V gene. Germline trimming cut 5 bases from V and 4 bases from J; bases unmatched to any gene: 4. The DNA for the CDR3 is TGTGCCAGCAGTCCGGGACTAGCGCTAGAGACCCAGTACTTC. Translated: CASSPGLALETQYF.

The genes are TRBV7-3 and TRBJ2-2, with TRBD2 matching over 14 bases. The V gene's germline CDR1 is SGHTA and CDR2 FQGTGA. The length of the CDR3 is 16 residues. V trimming: 5 bases; J trimming: 8 bases; junction bases outside the gene matches: 7. The CDR3 DNA is TGTGCCAGCAGCAAGGGACTAGCGGGAGCCATAGGGGAGCTGTTTTTT. Translation gives CASSKGLAGAIGELFF.